This T cell receptor (beta chain) is from a study of regulatory T cells in long-lasting Graves disease (dated by TCRdb to the early 2020s). Turning to the overall study: Newly diagnosed Graves' disease patients had taken antithyroid drugs for less than 3 months. Patients with persistent Graves' disease were compared with patients with newly diagnosed Graves' disease using TCR sequencing and RNA sequencing of peripheral blood. The study took place in China and was registered as a clinical trial. TCR sequencing covered 13 persistent and around 20 newly diagnosed Graves' disease patients, approximately 33 samples in total. The research as a whole found: Peripheral blood alone was examined, since thyroid tissue, which constituted the primary lesion, could not be accessed. Persistent Graves' disease patients showed lower TCR Shannon entropy and fewer highly expanded clones than newly diagnosed patients, suggesting clonal expansion. The small sample size was acknowledged by the authors as a limitation that may reduce accuracy. A larger number of public clonotypes was shared among persistent patients (around 2,700) than among newly diagnosed patients (around 870). Only the TCR beta chain was sequenced and analyzed. TRBV28, TRBJ1-2 and TRBJ2-5 were preferentially used in persistent disease, while TRBV20-1 and TRBJ2-1 were favored in newly diagnosed disease.

The CDR3 spans 14 residues, from the cysteine through the phenylalanine. Of all the DNA, just the CDR3 is kept, 42 bases in frame from base 1. V loses 7 bases at its end and J loses 3 bases; junction bases beyond the gene matches: 5. From a lookup of the germline V gene (reference sequence), CDR1 and CDR2 are WNHNN and SYGVQD. The time point label for this specimen denotes: newly diagnosed GD, antithyroid drugs for less than 3 months. For both TCR sequencing and RNA sequencing, RNA was extracted from PBMCs using TRIzol. Graves' disease was diagnosed according to American Thyroid Association guidelines. Recruitment of patients was carried out at an endocrinology department in Xi'an, China. Each patient gave about 8.1 milliliters of peripheral blood, collected in an EDTA anticoagulant tube. Ficoll Paque Plus density gradient separation was used to isolate PBMCs, and no further T cell sorting was done. An Agilent 2100 Bioanalyzer and agarose gel were used to check RNA quality, while a NanoDrop 2000 measured RNA concentration.

The library was prepared using multiplex PCR. Sequencing was carried out with an Illumina HiSeq 4000. iRepertoire HTBI primers and Arm-PCR amplification of CDR3 regions were used to construct TCR beta libraries. PCR products were gel purified before sequencing. Processing in the source paper ran as follows. Gene usage analysis of CDR3 amino acid clonotypes used the approximately 62 TRBV and 12 to 15 TRBJ segments found across samples. Filtered high-quality paired reads were merged into contigs using COPE and FqMerger. BLAST was used to align contigs to IMGT TRBV, TRBD and TRBJ reference genes, with CDR3 defined following IMGT. Highly expanded clones were defined as clonotypes with a frequency above 0.1%. Repertoire diversity was measured by Shannon entropy, and V-J evenness by the Gini coefficient. Public clonotypes were defined as clonotypes shared by more than one individual. TCRdb ran its own pipeline on the public reads, namely fastp trimming at Q25 and MiXCR clone calling, and kept in-frame beta chains. For every CDR3 protein sequence, its rows merge into one entry that carries the most common genes and DNA. The V and J calls were not made by the authors but by TCRdb's processing. Across this sample there are some 560,000 distinct CDR3 sequences, with roughly 15% seen only once. 20% to 30% of the sample belongs to the ten largest clones.

Of note for this clonotype: What antigen it recognizes has not been identified. Qualities for individual bases were not recorded, and no much larger clone is one base off.

This sample also belongs to another study, concerning T cells in Graves' hyperthyroidism and ophthalmopathy. As that second study puts it: Graves' hyperthyroidism was defined as stable when no progression to ophthalmopathy occurred over 18 months of follow-up. Hyperthyroidism patients were newly diagnosed, with disease duration under 2 months, and aged 18 to 65 years. Any patient with an uncontrolled infection, another autoimmune disease, pregnancy or lactation was excluded. Diagnoses relied on clinical symptoms, serum thyroxine and TRAb, thyroid ultrasound and orbital computed tomography. The first round of RT-PCR for the TCR CDR3 was performed with the HTBI primer set and the Qiagen OneStep RT-PCR kit. Most expanded thyroid clonotypes (frequency above 0.001) were also detected in blood, a finding suggesting that blood repertoires may reflect thyroid immune responses. In cross-validation, a model built on a 13 V-J signature told ophthalmopathy apart from stable hyperthyroidism with less than 90% sensitivity and around 81% specificity, and in testing the same model reached 80%/75%. In validation, the model predicted progression to ophthalmopathy with approximately 70% sensitivity and less than 75% specificity, a median of 6.5 months before onset. To identify TCR V-J signatures that set the groups apart, the researchers used a discovery cohort of about a hundred patients, made up of 43 with Graves' ophthalmopathy and 57 with stable Graves' hyperthyroidism. Prospective prediction of ophthalmopathy was tested in an independent validation cohort of 18 to 20 hyperthyroidism patients and 17 patients who later progressed to ophthalmopathy. The approximately 90 discovery patients were divided at random into training and test sets in a 7:3 ratio. In several Graves' hyperthyroidism patients, the study also compared T-cell repertoires from thyroid tissue with T-cell repertoires from blood. Following sampling, methimazole starting at 30 mg daily was given to hyperthyroidism patients, and high-dose intravenous methylprednisolone was given to ophthalmopathy patients. Libraries were constructed in a second round of multiplex PCR, after which size selection and purification were carried out. The libraries were sequenced on an Illumina HiSeq2000 using paired-end 100 bp reads. SOAPnuke was used to process the raw data, throwing out any read that contained adapters or uncalled bases, had a mean Phred below 15, or lacked an exact constant-primer or identifier match. COPE v1.2.5 was used to merge high-quality paired reads, and clonotypes were defined as unique nucleotide sequences. Clonotypes were aligned to IMGT TRBV, TRBD and TRBJ reference segments using MiTCR v1.1. Only V-J combinations with frequency above 0.0001, covering 98% to 99.2% of repertoires, were analysed. The TCS score was defined as F50 (clonal expansion) divided by E x V (chaos), with BLOSUM62-based TCRdist calculated between CDR3 peptides within each V-J. Welch's t-statistics and random forest reduced roughly 540 V-J features to about 12, which were used in a naive Bayes classifier (R e1071). No statistical method was used to set the sample size in advance, and investigators knew the group allocation. TCR Vbeta CDR3 sequencing of 130 to 150 peripheral blood samples (around 45 ophthalmopathy, 75 hyperthyroidism and approximately 17 progressor patients) is reported in the paper.

The sequence came from a woman aged 35 to 59 with Graves disease. Donor details come from another sample of the same person, matched by shared clones. This chain joins TRBV10-1 to TRBJ2-2, with 7 junctional bases fitting TRBD1. Sample: peripheral blood mononuclear cells (PBMCs), taken at new diagnosis, from a patient treated with antithyroid drugs. The DNA sequence is given as TGCGCCAGCAAACCCCAGGGGGACACCGGGGAGCTGTTTTTT. This gives the protein CASKPQGDTGELFF.